These 31 T cell receptor beta chains came from one sample sequenced in a study of radiation and T cells in renal cell carcinoma. Treatment reported: treatment-naive control, cytoreductive nephrectomy. The table came from immunoSEQ multiplex PCR; TCRdb's copy has only in-frame clones and leaves some out. The data contain 15,000 to 17,000 clones, 55% to 60% of them singletons. Source: tumor tissue, taken from a patient whose treatment was nephrectomy without radiotherapy. The receptors shown here come from a man in his fifties with renal cell carcinoma.

The V gene is TRBV19, the J gene TRBJ1-1, with D unclear. The germline V and J ends were trimmed by 5 bases and 2 bases, with 15 bases remaining between them. The V gene's germline CDR1 is LNHDA and CDR2 SQIVND (reference sequence). The CDR3 is 15 amino acids. The CDR3: CASSPQTETNTEAFF. The DNA for the CDR3 is TGTGCCAGTAGTCCTCAGACGGAAACTAACACTGAAGCTTTCTTT.

The V and J genes are TRBV6-4 and TRBJ2-1; D might be TRBD1 or TRBD2, each matching 6 bases. Germline V lookup: CDR1 MRHNA, CDR2 SNTAGT. There are 14 residues in the CDR3. V gave up 8 bases and J gave up 0 bases, with 11 bases separating them. The DNA for the CDR3 is TGTGCCAGCCGAGGGGGGAGCTCCTACAATGAGCAGTTCTTC. Protein: CASRGGSSYNEQFF.

This clone occurred a few times. V gene TRBV4-1 combines with J gene TRBJ1-1; 9 nucleotides align to TRBD1. The germline CDR1 and CDR2 sequences are MGHRA and YSYEKL. The CDR3 is 14 amino acids. Trimming at V came to 3 bases and at J to 11 bases, leaving 10 bases not matched to a gene. This CDR3 reads CASSHPGQGRGAFF. CDR3 DNA: TGCGCCAGCAGCCATCCGGGACAGGGCCGAGGGGCTTTCTTT.

Ten or more counts support this clone. The V call is TRBV15, the J call TRBJ2-2; TRBD2 aligns across 7 bases. The CDR3 is made up of 15 amino acids. After removal of 3 bases from V and 5 bases from J, the junction contained 6 bases not matched to a gene. Per the germline V gene, CDR1 is LNHNV and CDR2 is YYDKDF (reference sequence). The CDR3 nucleotides read TGTGCCACCAGCAGCACCGGGACTACAACCGGGGAGCTGTTTTTT. Translating gives CATSSTGTTTGELFF.

This clone showed up just once. The rearrangement uses TRBV6-5 and TRBJ2-1, with 8 bases matching TRBD2. The CDR3 extends over 15 amino acids. Germline lookup yields CDR1 MNHEY and CDR2 SVGAGI. The V segment lost 6 bases and the J segment 0 bases; nucleotides outside the gene matches: 4. CDR3 bases: TGTGCCAGCAGCTTTAGCGGGAACTCCTACAATGAGCAGTTCTTC. It translates to CASSFSGNSYNEQFF.

V usage is TRBV9 and J usage is TRBJ2-7, with 11 bases that match TRBD2. The CDR3 spans 16 residues. Germline-derived CDR1 and CDR2 are SGDLS and YYNGEE. V trimming: 0 bases; J trimming: 7 bases; junction bases outside the gene matches: 9. Here the CDR3 reads CASSVDVAGGPSEQYF. The CDR3 DNA follows: TGTGCCAGCAGCGTAGATGTAGCGGGAGGGCCCTCTGAGCAGTACTTC.

In its sample, this clone was seen a few times. This sequence joins TRBV29-1 and TRBJ1-4; D call uncertain. Germline CDR1 and CDR2: SQVTM and ANQGSEA. The CDR3 sequence is 11 residues long. Deletions cut 0 bases from V and 8 bases from J, with 4 bases between. The CDR3 coding sequence is TGCAGCGTTGAAGAAGGAGAAAAACTGTTTTTT. Protein product: CSVEEGEKLFF.

This clone was recorded a few times. The V and J genes are TRBV2 and TRBJ2-7, with D maybe TRBD2 (6 bases). Germline assignment: CDR1 SNHLY and CDR2 FYNNEI. The CDR3 consists of 15 residues. With 4 bases removed from V and 9 bases from J, the gap between germline ends came to 22 bases. For the CDR3, the DNA is TGTGCCAGCAGTGCTTCTGAGCATCAAGGGCGGGGGCAGTACTTC. Protein product: CASSASEHQGRGQYF.

This chain connects TRBV9 to TRBJ2-2, with D possibly matching TRBD1 (6 bases). Germline V gene data show CDR1 as SGDLS and CDR2 as YYNGEE. The CDR3 has 13 residues. Trimming took off 1 base at V and 8 bases at J, with 9 bases between the two ends. The CDR3 is CASSVSGVGELFF. For the CDR3, the DNA is TGTGCCAGCAGCGTATCAGGGGTGGGGGAGCTGTTTTTT.

The chain is built from TRBV28 and TRBJ1-4, with TRBD1 matching 7 bases. Germline V CDR1 and CDR2: MDHEN, SYDVKM. The CDR3 sequence is 18 residues long. V shed 1 base and J 0 bases; nucleotides not matched to a gene: 8. The CDR3 loop is CASSLSGQAVSTNEKLFF. The CDR3 nucleotides are TGTGCCAGCAGTTTATCAGGACAGGCGGTATCAACTAATGAAAAACTGTTTTTT. Looking up the rest from reference TRBV28 and TRBJ1-4 gives the full variable domain: DVKVTQSSRYLVKRTGEKVFLECVQDMDHENMFWYRQDPGLGLRLIYFSYDVKMKEKGDIPEGYSVSREKKERFSLILESASTNQTSMYLCASSLSGQAVSTNEKLFFGSGTQLSVL.

Only a few counts were recorded for this clone. This sequence joins TRBV5-8 and TRBJ1-5; possible D gene TRBD1, 5 bases. Per germline, CDR1 SGHTS and CDR2 YDEGEE. CDR3 length equals 12 residues. The V end lost 4 bases, the J end lost 6 bases, and 8 bases lay between the germline ends. For the CDR3, the DNA is TGTGCCAGCAGCCCCGGGGGTCAGCCCCAGCATTTT. Translation gives CASSPGGQPQHF. Combining the CDR3 with reference TRBV5-8 and TRBJ1-5 gives the whole variable domain EAGVTQSPTHLIKTRGQQATLRCSPISGHTSVYWYQQALGLGLQFLLWYDEGEERNRGNFPPRFSGRQFPNYSSELNVNALELEDSALYLCASSPGGQPQHFGDGTRLSIL.

The chain recombines TRBV5-2 with TRBJ1-2; the table assigns TRBD1, which was not confirmed against the DNA. TRBV5-2 is termed a pseudogene. The CDR3 is 16 residues long. In DNA, the CDR3 is TGCGCCAGCAGCCAAACGGCAGGCGCCTCTAACTATGGCTACACCTTC. Its protein is CASSQTAGASNYGYTF.

CDR3 bases: TGCGCCAGCAGCCCGGAAGGTAGCGGGAGCCTAAGAGATACGCAGTATTTT. Protein product: CASSPEGSGSLRDTQYF. The chain links TRBV5-1 to TRBJ2-3; the match to TRBD2 covers 9 bases. Germline CDR1 reads SGHRS; CDR2 reads YFSETQ. The CDR3 is 17 amino acids. The junction had 14 bases not matched to a gene; V was cut back by 4 bases and J by 5 bases.

This chain joins TRBV4-3 and TRBJ2-3, with D uncertain. Germline CDR1 and CDR2: LGHNA and YSLEER. The CDR3 sequence is 17 residues long. With 3 bases removed from V and 0 bases from J, the gap between germline ends came to 16 bases. CDR3 nucleotide sequence: TGCGCCAGCAGCCAGGTATTAGACATTTCCAGCACAGATACGCAGTATTTT. Protein product: CASSQVLDISSTDTQYF.

With regard to this clone: At one end, the junction sequence differs from germline, possibly due to a read error. The chain recombines TRBV7-7 with TRBJ2-5, with D perhaps TRBD2 (5 bases). CDR3 length: 13 residues. Per germline, CDR1 SSHAT and CDR2 FNYEAQ (reference sequence). The CDR3 nucleotides are TGTGCTAGCAGCCCACCGGGGAAAGAGACCCAGTACTTC. Translation gives CASSPPGKETQYF.

The chain uses TRBV4-3 and TRBJ2-7; possible D gene TRBD2, 6 bases. Looked up from germline, CDR1 is LGHNA and CDR2 is YSLEER. V lost 0 bases and J 2 bases, leaving 11 bases between the germline ends. The CDR3 sequence is 15 residues long. CDR3 bases: TGCGCCAGCAGCCAAGATCGGGGGATGGCCTACGAGCAGTACTTC. The encoded protein is CASSQDRGMAYEQYF.

This chain joins TRBV6-6 and TRBJ1-6; TRBD1 matches at 10 bases. The V gene's germline CDR1 is MNHNY and CDR2 SVGAGI (reference sequence). V lost 5 bases to trimming and J lost 10 bases; unmatched junction nucleotides: 5. CDR3 size: 14 residues. The CDR3 sequence: CASSLGTGASPLHF. DNA of the CDR3: TGTGCCAGCAGTCTAGGGACAGGGGCCTCACCCCTCCACTTT.

The V and J genes are TRBV7-2 and TRBJ1-2; the D is unclear. V was cut by 5 bases and J by 8 bases, with 15 bases left in between. The germline CDR1 and CDR2 sequences are SGHTA and FQGNSA. This CDR3 is 13 amino acids long. In DNA form, the CDR3 reads TGTGCCAGCAGCCATGAAAAGGGATACGGCTACACCTTC. This translates into CASSHEKGYGYTF.

This clone was recorded once. The chain has TRBV5-1 and TRBJ2-3; unclear D gene. Trimming shortened V by 4 bases and J by 2 bases, and 11 bases separated the two germline ends. The CDR3 has 14 amino acids. Germline V gene sequence: CDR1 SGHRS, CDR2 YFSETQ. CDR3 nucleotides: TGCGCCAGCAGCATGAATACCAACACAGATACGCAGTATTTT. It specifies CASSMNTNTDTQYF.

This clone has only a few counts. The genes are TRBV19 and TRBJ2-1; no firm D call. Trimming removed 1 base at V and 2 bases at J, with 6 bases between. The length of the CDR3 is 14 residues. Germline lookup yields CDR1 LNHDA and CDR2 SQIVND (reference sequence). The CDR3 here is CASSIGSAYNEQFF. In nucleotides, the CDR3 is TGTGCCAGTAGTATAGGGTCCGCCTACAATGAGCAGTTCTTC. Combining the CDR3 with reference TRBV19 and TRBJ2-1 gives the whole variable domain DGGITQSPKYLFRKEGQNVTLSCEQNLNHDAMYWYRQDPGQGLRLIYYSQIVNDFQKGDIAEGYSVSREKKESFPLTVTSAQKNPTAFYLCASSIGSAYNEQFFGPGTRLTVL.

This clone was seen at least ten times. V and J are TRBV7-9 and TRBJ2-4; 10 bases fit TRBD1. Germline values: CDR1 SEHNR, CDR2 FQNEAQ (reference sequence). V shed 0 bases and J 6 bases; nucleotides not matched to a gene: 8. This CDR3 region has 17 residues. CDR3 nucleotide sequence: TGTGCCAGCAGCTTAGCTAAAGGGGGGACAGGGGCAAACATTCAGTACTTC. Translation: CASSLAKGGTGANIQYF.

A few counts support this clone. The rearrangement links TRBV13 to TRBJ2-5; D might be TRBD1 (5 bases). Per the germline V gene, CDR1 is PRHDT and CDR2 is FYEKMQ (reference sequence). CDR3 length equals 13 residues. The V end was cut by 0 bases, the J end by 10 bases, with 12 bases between. Written as DNA, the CDR3 is TGTGCCAGCAGCTTAGGGGACACTCCGGTCCAGTACTTC. Its protein is CASSLGDTPVQYF.

The CDR3 reads CASRQYDGYTF. CDR3 bases: TGTGCCAGCAGACAATATGATGGCTACACCTTC. The chain combines TRBV11-3 with TRBJ1-2; D remains unclear. The CDR3 has 11 residues. Trimming removed 6 bases from V and 6 bases from J, with 8 bases in between. CDR1 and CDR2 from the germline V gene are SGHNT and YENEEA.

The CDR3 DNA is TGTGCCAGCAGCGGAATTAGTGGCTACACCTTC. Protein product: CASSGISGYTF. V usage is TRBV9 and J usage is TRBJ1-2, with D unresolved. The CDR3 has 11 residues. The V gene lost 3 bases and the J gene lost 7 bases, with 7 bases spanning the gap. Germline V lookup: CDR1 SGDLS, CDR2 YYNGEE.

The V and J genes are TRBV6-1 and TRBJ2-7; 7 bases are shared with TRBD2. CDR1 and CDR2 (germline): MNHNS, SASEGT. This CDR3 comprises 12 residues. Unmatched junction bases numbered 5, after V lost 8 bases and J lost 4 bases. CDR3 bases: TGTGCCAGCGCTAGCGGAGAATACGAGCAGTACTTC. Its protein product is CASASGEYEQYF.

J is TRBJ1-5 and V is TRBV27; 7 nucleotides agree with TRBD1. CDR1 and CDR2 (germline): MNHEY, SMNVEV (reference sequence). With V trimmed by 5 bases and J by 5 bases, 12 bases remained unmatched. There are 16 residues in the CDR3. The CDR3 sequence is CASSVRPTGVDQPQHF. In nucleotides, the CDR3 is TGTGCCAGCAGTGTAAGACCCACAGGGGTCGATCAGCCCCAGCATTTT.

This clone showed up just a few times. The V and J genes are TRBV19 and TRBJ1-1; 8 bases map to TRBD1. Germline-derived CDR1 and CDR2 are LNHDA and SQIVND (reference sequence). The V segment lost 0 bases and the J segment 4 bases; nucleotides outside the gene matches: 4. CDR3 length: 15 residues. As DNA, the CDR3 is TGTGCCAGTAGTATAGACCTCACAGGGGGCACTGAAGCTTTCTTT. As protein: CASSIDLTGGTEAFF.

The V and J genes are TRBV7-8 and TRBJ1-5, with 7 bases lining up with TRBD1. The CDR3 extends over 20 amino acids. Germline trimming cut 5 bases from V and 1 base from J; bases unmatched to any gene: 20. Germline V CDR1 and CDR2: SGHVS, FQNEAQ. The CDR3 sequence is CASSPMSTGIMDASNQPQHF. As DNA, the CDR3 is TGTGCCAGCAGCCCTATGTCGACAGGGATCATGGATGCAAGCAATCAGCCCCAGCATTTT.

This clone was recorded a few times. The V and J genes are TRBV6-5 and TRBJ1-2; unclear D gene. V shed 6 bases and J shed 7 bases, with 15 bases lying between them. The CDR3 extends over 13 amino acids. Germline assignment: CDR1 MNHEY and CDR2 SVGAGI. DNA for the CDR3: TGTGCCAGCAGGTACACACAGAGGACTGGCTACACCTTC. Translation: CASRYTQRTGYTF.

This clone was detected a few times. The chain carries TRBV9 and TRBJ2-3; tentative D call: TRBD2 (6 bases). This CDR3 has 16 amino acids. The germline CDR1 and CDR2 sequences are SGDLS and YYNGEE. Trimming removed 4 bases from V and 2 bases from J, with 17 bases in between. CDR3 coding DNA: TGTGCCAGCAGCCCCCGACTAGGAGGGGCCACAGATACGCAGTATTTT. This sequence encodes CASSPRLGGATDTQYF.

This clone was found a few times. J is TRBJ2-2 and V is TRBV2, with D maybe TRBD1 (6 bases). This CDR3 spans 13 amino acids. V lost 6 bases and J 5 bases, leaving 10 bases between the germline ends. The germline gives CDR1 SNHLY, CDR2 FYNNEI. CDR3 bases: TGTGCCAGCAGCAGGGGATTAACCGGGGAGCTGTTTTTT. This codes for CASSRGLTGELFF.